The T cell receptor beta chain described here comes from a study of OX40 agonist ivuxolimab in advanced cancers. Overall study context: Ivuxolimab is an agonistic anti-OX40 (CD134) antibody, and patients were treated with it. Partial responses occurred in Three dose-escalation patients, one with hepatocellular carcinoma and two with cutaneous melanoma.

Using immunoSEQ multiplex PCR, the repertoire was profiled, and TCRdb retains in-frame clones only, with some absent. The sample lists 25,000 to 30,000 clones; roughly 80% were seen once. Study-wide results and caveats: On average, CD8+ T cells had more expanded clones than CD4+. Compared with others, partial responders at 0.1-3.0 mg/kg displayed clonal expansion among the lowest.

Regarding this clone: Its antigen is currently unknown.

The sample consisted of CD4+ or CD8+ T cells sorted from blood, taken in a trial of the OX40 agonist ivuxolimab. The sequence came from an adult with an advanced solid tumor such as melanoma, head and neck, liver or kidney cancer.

CDR3 region: CASSPLTGSSYNEQFF. CDR3 nucleotides: TGTGCCAGCAGTCCCCTCACTGGGAGCTCCTACAATGAGCAGTTCTTC. The gene calls are TRBV28 and TRBJ2-1, with a possible D match to TRBD2 (5 bases). Germline CDR1 MDHEN, CDR2 SYDVKM. The CDR3 is made up of 16 amino acids. Trimming left V 5 bases short and J 0 bases short, with 14 bases between.